This T cell receptor (beta chain) was sequenced during a study of shared clonotypes between healthy human individuals. Background on the study: Those who served as donors were a couple of women and a few men between the ages of 18 and 49.

CDR1 and CDR2 from the germline V gene are SGDLS and YYNGEE. Trimming pared 0 bases from V and 5 bases from J, leaving 11 bases between. This CDR3 is 15 amino acids long. Execution of the assay was at deep level. An even split of each subset's genomic DNA across several immunoSEQ plates was performed. Libraries were prepared by immunoSEQ multiplex PCR; TCRdb keeps only in-frame clonotypes and omits some of them. The table includes some 1,900,000 clones, about 94% detected once. Terminally differentiated effector memory CD45RA+ cells were left out of the naive CD8 fraction, which was CD45RO-negative and positively selected for CCR7.

This chain joins TRBV9 and TRBJ1-4, with D perhaps matching TRBD1 (5 bases). The TCR comes from a young man in good health. The sample taken for sequencing was naive CD8+ T cells sorted from blood. The CDR3 DNA sequence: TGTGCCAGCAGCGTAGAGAGCGGGGACAATGAAAAACTGTTTTTT. This gives the protein CASSVESGDNEKLFF.